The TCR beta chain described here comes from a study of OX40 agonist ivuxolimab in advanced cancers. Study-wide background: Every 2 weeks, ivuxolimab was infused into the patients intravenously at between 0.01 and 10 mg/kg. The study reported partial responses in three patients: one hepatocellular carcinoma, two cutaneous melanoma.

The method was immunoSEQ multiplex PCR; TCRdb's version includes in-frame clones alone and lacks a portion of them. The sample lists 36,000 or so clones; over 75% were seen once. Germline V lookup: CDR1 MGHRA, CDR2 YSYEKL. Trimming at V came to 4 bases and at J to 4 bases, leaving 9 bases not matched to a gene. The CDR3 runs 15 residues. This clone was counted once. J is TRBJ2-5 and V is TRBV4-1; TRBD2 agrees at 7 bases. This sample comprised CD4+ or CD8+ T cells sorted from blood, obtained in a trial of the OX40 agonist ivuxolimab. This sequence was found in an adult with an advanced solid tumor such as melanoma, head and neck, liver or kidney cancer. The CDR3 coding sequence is TGCGCCAGCAGCCCCGAGGGAGGGCCCTTAGAGACCCAGTACTTC. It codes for CASSPEGGPLETQYF.